The source of this T cell receptor (beta chain) is a study of metastatic and nonmetastatic thyroid tumors. Study at large: Comparative analysis of repertoires was undertaken across blood and tumor or nodule tissue obtained from malignant and benign thyroid patients. Study-wide findings and caveats: Compared with benign nodules, malignant thyroid tumors were reported to have significantly higher TCR beta diversity in both blood and tumor.

TCRdb redid the clone calls on the PCR reads using MiXCR. Among 4,000 to 5,000 clones listed, roughly 15% were seen once. This clone is labeled as large. Its antigen is currently unknown. All patients were untreated before thyroid surgery. Trimming shortened V by 2 bases and J by 2 bases, and 13 bases separated the two germline ends. The CDR3 length is 15 residues. The rearrangement joins TRBV12-3 or TRBV12-4 to TRBJ2-7, with D possibly TRBD1 on 6 matching bases. The specimen was adjacent normal tissue. The sequence derives from a female donor with papillary thyroid cancer or a benign thyroid nodule (not recorded which). Some clones in this sample may be carry-over from other donors' samples. The chain's CDR3 is CASSLSAGDPYEQYF. The CDR3 region has the DNA TGTGCCAGCAGTTTATCTGCAGGGGATCCCTACGAGCAGTACTTC.